Listed below are T cell receptor beta chains from one sample, sequenced in a study of human T cells and chemical hapten exposure. Using its own MiXCR run on the RACE reads, TCRdb lists one record per CDR3 protein. The sample yields about 84,000 distinct CDR3 sequences, under 11% seen once. The specimen was whole blood, collected in connection with sensitization to the hapten diphenylcyclopropenone (DPC). Every receptor here comes from a woman in her forties or fifties with alopecia areata. Some clones in this sample may be carry-over from other donors' samples. CDR3s include the opening cysteine and the closing phenylalanine or tryptophan. A D gene is named only where the DNA matches it firmly. Size is stated for part of the rows, as once, few or many counts, or as a class when the clone is expanded.

>few|15|-|TRBV5-5|TRBJ2-1
TGTGCCAGCAGCTTGGGACTTTCCCCCTACAATGAGCAGTTCTTC
CASSLGLSPYNEQFF
>-|16|-|TRBV7-2|TRBJ1-2
TGTGCCAGCAGCTTGTACGCCGGTGGGGAGGAAGCTGGCTACACCTTC
CASSLYAGGEEAGYTF
>-|12|-|TRBV29-1|TRBJ1-2
TGCAGCGTTGAAGATCCGCAGTATGGCTACACCTTC
CSVEDPQYGYTF
>-|15|-|TRBV5-5|TRBJ1-1
TGTGCCAGCAGCTTGGCTCTAGGGAGGAACACTGAAGCTTTCTTT
CASSLALGRNTEAFF
>-|13|TRBD1|TRBV15|TRBJ2-7
TGTGCCACCAGCTCCGGGACAGGGAACGAGCAGTACTTC
CATSSGTGNEQYF
>-|13|-|TRBV20-1|TRBJ1-2
TGCAGTGCTAAGGTCACAGGGTATAATGGCTACACCTTC
CSAKVTGYNGYTF
>many|14|-|TRBV5-6|TRBJ1-1
TGTGCCAGCAGCTTGGGTCAATGGGGCACTGAAGCTTTCTTT
CASSLGQWGTEAFF
>many|14|-|TRBV9|TRBJ1-1
TGTGCCAGCAGCTACACACAGGCGAACACTGAAGCTTTCTTT
CASSYTQANTEAFF
>few|15|TRBD1|TRBV5-1|TRBJ2-7
TGCGCCAGCAGCTTGGGCGAACAGGGGGTCCACGAGCAGTACTTC
CASSLGEQGVHEQYF
>many|17|-|TRBV27|TRBJ1-6
TGTGCCAGCAGTCCAACACCCCGACAGACTCAAAATTCACCCCTCCACTTT
CASSPTPRQTQNSPLHF
>many|14|TRBD1|TRBV25-1|TRBJ1-2
TGTGCCAGCAGTGATTTGACAGGGATCGATGGCTACACCTTC
CASSDLTGIDGYTF
>-|17|TRBD2|TRBV15|TRBJ2-7
TGTGCCACCAGCAGAGACAGACTAGCGGGATACACACACGAGCAGTACTTC
CATSRDRLAGYTHEQYF
>-|13|-|TRBV11-2|TRBJ2-4
TGTGCCAGCAGCTCAGGACAGCTAAACATTCAGTACTTC
CASSSGQLNIQYF
>-|9|-|TRBV23-1|TRBJ2-5
TGCGCCAGCAGGGAGACCCAGTACTTC
CASRETQYF
>many|13|-|TRBV7-6|TRBJ1-1
TGTGCCAGCAGCTTTTCTTCGAACACTGAAGCTTTCTTT
CASSFSSNTEAFF
>many|19|TRBD2|TRBV7-6|TRBJ2-3
TGTGCCAGCAGCTTAGTGCTAGCGGGAGGTTCAGGATCCACAGATACGCAGTATTTT
CASSLVLAGGSGSTDTQYF
>-|15|-|TRBV2|TRBJ2-1
TGTGCCAGCACCCTTAGGCAGGGTAGTAGAAGTGAGCAGTTCTTC
CASTLRQGSRSEQFF
>few|17|-|TRBV7-2|TRBJ2-3
TGTGCCAGCAGCTTAACGTGGGACGGCTCTCTGGGGGATACGCAGTATTTT
CASSLTWDGSLGDTQYF
>few|17|TRBD1|TRBV5-1|TRBJ1-1
TGCGCCAGCAGCTTGTCAACAGGGGCGACCATGAACACTGAAGCTTTCTTT
CASSLSTGATMNTEAFF
>-|16|TRBD2|TRBV20-1|TRBJ2-1
TGCAGTAGTCGGCTAGCGGGAAGTAGCTCCTACAATGAGCAGTTCTTC
CSSRLAGSSSYNEQFF
>many|16|-|TRBV20-1|TRBJ2-4
TGCAGTGCTAGAGATCCCCGGGAATCTGGGAAAGACATTCAGTACTTC
CSARDPRESGKDIQYF
>many|14|TRBD2|TRBV18|TRBJ2-1
TGTGCCAGCTCACCGCCTAGCGGTGGGAATGAGCAGTTCTTC
CASSPPSGGNEQFF
>many|15|TRBD1|TRBV11-2|TRBJ2-2
TGTGCCAGCAGCTTAGCAGGGGGCAACACCGGGGAGCTGTTTTTT
CASSLAGGNTGELFF
>-|13|-|TRBV20-1|TRBJ1-6
TGCAGTGTACGGGCGGACTATAATTCACCCCTCCACTTT
CSVRADYNSPLHF
>-|15|-|TRBV24-1|TRBJ1-5
TGTGCCACCAGTCCCAACTCGCAGGGAATTCAGCCCCAGCATTTT
CATSPNSQGIQPQHF
>few|12|TRBD1|TRBV10-3|TRBJ2-1
TGTGCCATCAGTCAACAGGGGAATGAGCAGTTCTTC
CAISQQGNEQFF
>few|14|TRBD1|TRBV11-3|TRBJ2-5
TGTGCCAGCAGCCAGGACAGGGCTCGAGAGACCCAGTACTTC
CASSQDRARETQYF
>many|18|-|TRBV25-1|TRBJ2-2
TGTGCCAGCAGTATGTCCAAGGAGGCTAGCTTTGAATCCCGGGAGCTGTTTTTT
CASSMSKEASFESRELFF
>few|13|-|TRBV5-1|TRBJ2-2
TGCGCCAGCACCCTCCTCAACACCGGGGAGCTGTTTTTT
CASTLLNTGELFF
>few|14|-|TRBV6-1|TRBJ2-1
TGTGCCAGCAGCTACAGGGGGAGGGACGATGAGCAGTTCTTC
CASSYRGRDDEQFF
>-|12|-|TRBV30|TRBJ2-5
TGTGCCTGGAGTGTGGGCTGGGAGACCCAGTACTTC
CAWSVGWETQYF
>-|13|-|TRBV24-1|TRBJ1-1
TGTGCCACCAGTGCTGGTGGAGACAGGATGGCTTTCTTT
CATSAGGDRMAFF
>few|19|TRBD2|TRBV11-2|TRBJ2-3
TGTGCCAGCAGCTTAGTTTATGGTTCTAGCGGACTTGCCTCAGATACGCAGTATTTT
CASSLVYGSSGLASDTQYF
>-|12|-|TRBV30|TRBJ1-4
TGTGCCTGGAGTTCTAGGTCAAGCGTGTTGTTTTTT
CAWSSRSSVLFF
>many|16|TRBD1|TRBV12-3/TRBV12-4|TRBJ1-6
TGTGCCAGCAGTCCTGGACGGGACAGGAGGTTATCACCCCTCCACTTT
CASSPGRDRRLSPLHF